Following are 19 T cell receptor beta chains from one sample sequenced in a study of shared clonotypes between healthy human individuals. The assay was immunoSEQ multiplex PCR, and TCRdb's table has in-frame clones only and misses some. The sample lists around 200,000 clones; around 63% were seen once. The sequencing input was memory CD4+ T cells sorted from blood. As to subset: CD45RA-negative fraction. These receptors all come from a man aged 30 to 39 in good health.

The gene calls are TRBV11-2 and TRBJ1-1, with TRBD1 as a possible D gene (5 bases). V was clipped by 2 bases and J by 1 base, with 8 bases between them. The CDR3 has 14 amino acids. Germline assignment: CDR1 SGHAT and CDR2 FQNNGV. The DNA of the CDR3 is TGTGCCAGCAGCTTAACAGGACCGAACACTGAAGCTTTCTTT. It codes for CASSLTGPNTEAFF.

J is TRBJ2-1 and V is TRBV9; no definite D call. Per germline, CDR1 SGDLS and CDR2 YYNGEE. The CDR3 is 15 residues long. V was pared by 3 bases and J by 6 bases, with 16 bases between. The CDR3 coding sequence is TGTGCCAGCAGCGCCCCAAACGGTCGTATCAATGAGCAGTTCTTC. Its protein is CASSAPNGRINEQFF.

This clone was observed a few times. J is TRBJ2-7 and V is TRBV5-4; TRBD1 agrees at 9 bases. Unmatched junction bases numbered 11, after V lost 3 bases and J lost 7 bases. This CDR3 comprises 15 residues. Germline loops: CDR1 SGHNT, CDR2 YYREEE (reference sequence). CDR3 residues: CASSSAGTGHLEQYF. The CDR3 DNA reads TGTGCCAGCAGCTCAGCCGGGACAGGGCACCTGGAGCAGTACTTC. The whole variable domain, remainder taken from reference TRBV5-4 and TRBJ2-7, is ETGVTQSPTHLIKTRGQQVTLRCSSQSGHNTVSWYQQALGQGPQFIFQYYREEENGRGNFPPRFSGLQFPNYSSELNVNALELDDSALYLCASSSAGTGHLEQYFGPGTRLTVT.

The chain carries TRBV27 and TRBJ1-1; no definite D call. Looked up from germline, CDR1 is MNHEY and CDR2 is SMNVEV (reference sequence). V was clipped by 4 bases and J by 4 bases, with 13 bases between them. This CDR3 comprises 14 residues. The chain's CDR3 is CASSYSGGITEAFF. CDR3 DNA sequence: TGTGCCAGCAGTTATTCTGGAGGGATCACTGAAGCTTTCTTT.

This clone came up once. The V and J genes are TRBV10-3 and TRBJ2-1, with no clear D. Germline V gives CDR1 ENHRY, CDR2 SYGVKD. The V and J ends lost 5 bases and 5 bases respectively, with 13 bases between them. This CDR3 comprises 14 residues. CDR3 region: CAISTLDGNNEQFF. The CDR3 DNA sequence: TGTGCCATCAGTACCCTGGACGGCAACAATGAGCAGTTCTTC.

This clone appeared a few times. The CDR3, as DNA: TGTGCCAGCAGAGACTACGGGACAGGGTTGTTCTTC. Translation: CASRDYGTGLFF. This chain joins TRBV27 and TRBJ2-1, with 9 bases that match TRBD1. Germline-derived CDR1 and CDR2 are MNHEY and SMNVEV (reference sequence). J lost 15 bases, V lost 6 bases, and 9 bases had no gene match. CDR3 length: 12 residues.

The chain joins TRBV11-2 to TRBJ2-5, with TRBD1 matching 11 bases. J gave up 0 bases and V 5 bases, and 5 bases lay outside the gene matches. The germline V gene has CDR1 SGHAT and CDR2 FQNNGV. The CDR3 has 16 amino acids. Here the CDR3 DNA reads TGTGCCAGCAGCCTAGGACAGGGGGCGTACCAAGAGACCCAGTACTTC. It is translated as CASSLGQGAYQETQYF.

The sample holds a few counts of this clone. J is TRBJ1-4 and V is TRBV6-6; D is possibly TRBD1 (5 bases). This CDR3 region has 16 residues. V was trimmed by 2 bases and J by 0 bases, leaving 10 bases between them. Germline V gives CDR1 MNHNY, CDR2 SVGAGI (reference sequence). Here the CDR3 reads CASSYGGSATNEKLFF. The DNA for the CDR3 is TGTGCCAGCAGTTACGGGGGATCCGCAACTAATGAAAAACTGTTTTTT.

The V gene is TRBV11-2, the J gene TRBJ2-3; 7 bases line up with TRBD2. The J segment lost 0 bases and the V segment lost 5 bases, leaving 8 bases of the junction unmatched. The CDR3 contains 16 residues. The V gene's germline CDR1 is SGHAT and CDR2 FQNNGV. The CDR3 loop reads CASSQLGGTSTDTQYF. CDR3 DNA: TGTGCCAGCAGCCAGCTGGGGGGGACTAGCACAGATACGCAGTATTTT. Supplemented by reference TRBV11-2 and TRBJ2-3, the full variable domain reads EAGVAQSPRYKIIEKRQSVAFWCNPISGHATLYWYQQILGQGPKLLIQFQNNGVVDDSQLPKDRFSAERLKGVDSTLKIQPAKLEDSAVYLCASSQLGGTSTDTQYFGPGTRLTVL.

This clone was seen more than once but under ten times. This chain links TRBV15 with TRBJ2-7, with TRBD1 matching over 8 bases. CDR1 is LNHNV, CDR2 YYDKDF, per germline (reference sequence). The CDR3 spans 17 residues. V dropped 5 bases and J dropped 2; count of bases not matched to a gene: 14. The CDR3 coding sequence is TGTGCCACCAGCGGGAGTCCGGGACAGGCTTCACCCTACGAGCAGTACTTC. It yields the protein CATSGSPGQASPYEQYF.

The V gene is TRBV5-1, the J gene TRBJ2-1; D may be TRBD2 (5 bases). Germline values: CDR1 SGHRS, CDR2 YFSETQ. V gave up 2 bases and J gave up 7 bases, with 10 bases separating them. The CDR3 is 13 amino acids. CDR3 in DNA: TGCGCCAGCAGCTTAACACCGGGGAATGAGCAGTTCTTC. Its translation: CASSLTPGNEQFF.

The chain is built from TRBV27 and TRBJ2-5; weak D call: TRBD1 (6 bases). CDR3 length equals 14 residues. V was trimmed by 4 bases and J by 0 bases, leaving 9 bases between them. Germline CDR1 is MNHEY and CDR2 is SMNVEV (reference sequence). DNA of the CDR3: TGTGCCAGCAGTTCTACAGGGTACCAAGAGACCCAGTACTTC. Translating it yields CASSSTGYQETQYF.

This sequence joins TRBV10-3 and TRBJ2-3; 8 bases match TRBD1. J gave up 0 bases and V 10 bases, and 9 bases lay outside the gene matches. The CDR3 is made up of 15 amino acids. Germline-derived CDR1 and CDR2 are ENHRY and SYGVKD. The CDR3 nucleotides are TGTGCCACCACAAAACAGGGGGTGAGCACAGATACGCAGTATTTT. It yields the protein CATTKQGVSTDTQYF.

This chain joins TRBV25-1 and TRBJ1-1; 7 nucleotides match TRBD1. Per germline, CDR1 MGHDK and CDR2 SYGVNS. The trim removed 2 bases at V and 8 bases at J, leaving 8 bases unmatched. The CDR3 loop spans 14 amino acids. The CDR3 DNA reads as TGTGCCAGCAGTGAACCACGGACAGGCGCAGAAGCTTTCTTT. It translates to CASSEPRTGAEAFF.

This chain connects TRBV7-2 to TRBJ1-1; D is unresolved. CDR1 SGHTA and CDR2 FQGNSA come from the germline V gene. V shed 1 base and J shed 5 bases, with 14 bases lying between them. The CDR3 has 15 residues. The CDR3, as DNA: TGTGCCAGCAGCTTAGGTCCCAAGGGTAAGACTGAAGCTTTCTTT. Residues: CASSLGPKGKTEAFF.

This clone has a handful of counts. This chain joins TRBV29-1 and TRBJ2-7; TRBD2 is a possible D gene (6 bases). Trimming stripped 7 bases from V and 6 bases from J, with 16 bases between. Germline V lookup: CDR1 SQVTM, CDR2 ANQGSEA. The CDR3 is 12 residues long. CDR3 sequence reads: CSAAVTGAEQYF. In nucleotides, the CDR3 is TGCAGCGCCGCCGTAACGGGAGCCGAGCAGTACTTC.

This clone was found once. This chain links TRBV5-1 with TRBJ2-5; 9 bases agree with TRBD1. This CDR3 spans 16 amino acids. V lost 2 bases to trimming and J lost 5 bases; unmatched junction nucleotides: 10. Germline V CDR1 and CDR2: SGHRS, YFSETQ. The CDR3 is CASSFARGQGRETQYF. The CDR3 region has the DNA TGCGCCAGCAGCTTCGCCCGGGGACAGGGTAGGGAGACCCAGTACTTC.

The chain couples TRBV19 to TRBJ2-1, with 8 positions matching TRBD2. Germline assignment: CDR1 LNHDA and CDR2 SQIVND (reference sequence). This CDR3 contains 13 residues. Trimming cost V 7 bases and J 5 bases; bases outside gene matches: 4. DNA of the CDR3: TGTGCCAGTAAGACTAGCGAAAACAATGAGCAGTTCTTC. It specifies CASKTSENNEQFF. Drawing the rest from reference TRBV19 and TRBJ2-1, the complete variable domain is DGGITQSPKYLFRKEGQNVTLSCEQNLNHDAMYWYRQDPGQGLRLIYYSQIVNDFQKGDIAEGYSVSREKKESFPLTVTSAQKNPTAFYLCASKTSENNEQFFGPGTRLTVL.

In its sample, this clone was seen a few times. The rearrangement links TRBV6-5 to TRBJ2-1; TRBD1 or TRBD2 may be the D gene (5 bases each). CDR1 is MNHEY, CDR2 SVGAGI, per germline. This CDR3 has 13 residues. V dropped 8 bases and J dropped 4 bases, with 12 bases sitting between them. CDR3: CASGGAYYNEQFF. In DNA form, the CDR3 reads TGTGCCAGCGGGGGAGCGTATTACAATGAGCAGTTCTTC.